The clone carrying this T cell receptor beta chain showed up just once. The sample comes from a study of blood T cell repertoires in COVID-19. Enrolled during active infection, Seattle patients were then followed longitudinally. As handled by the study authors: Researchers report that nucleated cell counts were estimated from reference gene primer amplification. Profiling relied on immunoSEQ multiplex PCR, and the TCRdb table lists in-frame clones only, not all of them. That table supplies the V and J calls and clone size; D and trimming were determined from the DNA. The data hold some 180,000 clones, with around 86% observed a single time. The CDR3 totals 14 residues. CDR1 and CDR2 (germline): MNHEY, SMNVEV (reference sequence). Trimming removed 4 bases from V and 2 bases from J, with 12 bases in between.

V gene TRBV27 combines with J gene TRBJ2-7, with D unresolved. This TCR was sampled from a woman of 80 years or more with COVID-19, enrolled during active disease. The specimen sequenced was peripheral blood. CDR3 in amino acids: CASSSPGLTYEQYF. CDR3 nucleotides: TGTGCCAGCAGTTCCCCCGGGTTAACCTACGAGCAGTACTTC.